The clone carrying this T cell receptor (beta chain) has at least ten counts. The antigen is not known. The CDR3 length is 16 residues. V trimming: 5 bases; J trimming: 2 bases; junction bases outside the gene matches: 6. Breast cancer patients provided tissue from their axillary draining lymph nodes. One entry per CDR3 protein, called by TCRdb with MiXCR from the multiplex PCR reads. The sample consists of about 200,000 distinct CDR3 sequences, under 40% of them appearing once. This entry is derived from a study of breast tumors, draining lymph nodes, adjacent tissues. General observations from the study: Tumors had less TCR diversity than lymph nodes, more than nontumor tissue.

What was sequenced was axillary lymph node tissue. The receptor was derived from a female donor with breast cancer. Some clones in this sample may be carry-over from other donors' samples. The chain joins TRBV12-3 or TRBV12-4 to TRBJ2-6, with 7 bases aligning to TRBD1. CDR3 DNA: TGTGCCAGCAGTCGCGACAGGGCACCTGGGGCCAACGTCCTGACTTTC. Its translation: CASSRDRAPGANVLTF.